Each of the 30 T cell receptor beta chains below was sequenced from the same sample in a study of beta chain features in type 1 diabetes (dated by TCRdb to about 2018). Receptors were amplified or captured by the immunoSEQ multiplex PCR assay. The High Capacity cDNA Reverse Transcription Kit was used to reverse transcribe all of the isolated RNA, meaning that expressed TCRB transcripts were what got sequenced. TCRdb's version of the immuneACCESS table is confined to in-frame rearrangements and falls short of the full clone set. An unresolved V gene accounts for under half of the shortfall where checked; the remainder is of unknown origin. This sample holds 160,000 or so clones; approximately 8.4% were observed only once. 2% to 3% of the sample is taken by the ten largest. Sequencing was performed on central memory CD4+ T cells from blood. These receptor sequences come from a young woman in good health.

The J gene is TRBJ1-2, the V gene TRBV11-2; D is possibly TRBD1 (6 bases). The CDR3 is made up of 12 amino acids. Trimming took off 0 bases at V and 8 bases at J, with 7 bases between the two ends. Germline V CDR1 and CDR2: SGHAT, FQNNGV. CDR3 sequence reads: CASSLDRGGYTF. The CDR3 nucleotides read TGTGCCAGCAGCTTAGACAGGGGAGGCTACACCTTC. The variable domain in full, completed from reference TRBV11-2 and TRBJ1-2, reads EAGVAQSPRYKIIEKRQSVAFWCNPISGHATLYWYQQILGQGPKLLIQFQNNGVVDDSQLPKDRFSAERLKGVDSTLKIQPAKLEDSAVYLCASSLDRGGYTFGSGTRLTVV.

CDR3 region: CASSLDGTGDYEQYF. Written as DNA, the CDR3 is TGTGCCAGCAGCTTAGACGGGACAGGGGACTACGAGCAGTACTTC. J is TRBJ2-7 and V is TRBV7-8, with TRBD1 identical over 10 bases. This CDR3 comprises 15 residues. CDR1 and CDR2 (germline): SGHVS, FQNEAQ. The V segment lost 1 base and the J segment 3 bases; nucleotides outside the gene matches: 3.

V gene TRBV4-3 combines with J gene TRBJ2-5, with 15 bases identical to TRBD2. Germline CDR1 reads LGHNA; CDR2 reads YSLEER. V shed 1 base, J shed 6 bases, and the junction held 6 bases outside the gene matches. The CDR3 has 17 residues. The CDR3 protein is CASSQGTSGGAGKTQYF. The CDR3 bases are TGCGCCAGCAGCCAAGGGACTAGCGGGGGGGCCGGGAAGACCCAGTACTTC.

V usage is TRBV5-1 and J usage is TRBJ2-1; 7 bases align to TRBD1. V was clipped by 3 bases and J by 2 bases; unmatched bases: 5. The germline CDR1 and CDR2 sequences are SGHRS and YFSETQ. This CDR3 has 15 residues. CDR3 in amino acids: CASSSSGGTYNEQFF. The CDR3, as DNA: TGCGCCAGCAGCTCCTCAGGGGGAACCTACAATGAGCAGTTCTTC.

This chain connects TRBV18 to TRBJ2-1; no clear D. Trimming left V 6 bases short and J 13 bases short, with 19 bases between. Germline values: CDR1 KGHSH, CDR2 LQKENI. The CDR3 has 13 residues. The CDR3 region is CASSADSRRDQFF. The DNA for the CDR3 is TGTGCCAGCTCGGCTGACTCTAGACGAGACCAGTTCTTC.

In this sample, this clone turned up a few times. The chain combines TRBV4-2 with TRBJ1-2, with D unclear. Germline V gives CDR1 LGHNA, CDR2 YNFKEQ. Trimming removed 0 bases from V and 4 bases from J, with 9 bases in between. This CDR3 region has 14 residues. The CDR3 DNA reads as TGTGCCAGCAGCCAAGATTCGGGGTCCTATGGCTACACCTTC. This encodes CASSQDSGSYGYTF.

The CDR3 DNA reads as TGCGCCAGCAGCGACGAGGGAGATACGCAGTATTTT. Its translation is CASSDEGDTQYF. The J gene is TRBJ2-3, the V gene TRBV5-1, with a tentative D call TRBD2 (5 bases). The V gene's germline CDR1 is SGHRS and CDR2 YFSETQ. Trimming took 4 bases from V and 5 from J, leaving 8 bases between them. CDR3 length equals 12 residues.

The rearrangement uses TRBV7-9 and TRBJ2-7; 12 bases agree with TRBD1. The ends lost 9 bases at V and 5 bases at J; junction bases unmatched: 5. Germline lookup yields CDR1 SEHNR and CDR2 FQNEAQ (reference sequence). CDR3 length: 13 residues. The CDR3 nucleotides read TGTGCCAGTGGGACAGGGGGCGCGGACGAGCAGTACTTC. This translates into CASGTGGADEQYF.

Written as DNA, the CDR3 is TGTGCCAGCAGCCCTCAGGGTTTTCAGGACGAGCAGTACTTC. Encoded protein: CASSPQGFQDEQYF. This chain connects TRBV9 to TRBJ2-7; tentative D call: TRBD1 (5 bases). Germline loops: CDR1 SGDLS, CDR2 YYNGEE. V was cut by 4 bases and J by 5 bases, with 16 bases left in between. This CDR3 is built from 14 residues.

The genes are TRBV9 and TRBJ2-2; the match to TRBD2 covers 10 bases. Germline assignment: CDR1 SGDLS and CDR2 YYNGEE. There are 18 residues in the CDR3. The J segment lost 4 bases and the V segment lost 3 bases, leaving 12 bases of the junction unmatched. CDR3 nucleotide sequence: TGTGCCAGCAGCGGGGAGAGGGGAGCGGGAGGGGGCACCGGGGAGCTGTTTTTT. Amino acids: CASSGERGAGGGTGELFF.

There are a few counts of this clone. This chain links TRBV11-2 with TRBJ2-7, with 8 bases that match TRBD2. CDR1 and CDR2 (germline): SGHAT, FQNNGV. With V trimmed by 5 bases and J by 2 bases, 8 bases remained unmatched. The CDR3 loop spans 15 amino acids. The DNA for the CDR3 is TGTGCCAGCAGCCCGCGTACAGCGGGAGCCTACGAGCAGTACTTC. It is translated as CASSPRTAGAYEQYF.

The CDR3 spells CASSPYPRREVHEQFF. The CDR3 DNA is TGTGCCAGTAGTCCGTACCCTCGGCGGGAGGTTCATGAGCAGTTCTTC. This chain links TRBV19 with TRBJ2-1; 8 bases fit TRBD2. J was trimmed by 8 bases and V by 5 bases; bases with no gene match: 14. CDR1 and CDR2 from the germline V gene are LNHDA and SQIVND (reference sequence). CDR3 length: 16 residues. Using reference TRBV19 and TRBJ2-1 for the parts outside the CDR3, the full variable domain is DGGITQSPKYLFRKEGQNVTLSCEQNLNHDAMYWYRQDPGQGLRLIYYSQIVNDFQKGDIAEGYSVSREKKESFPLTVTSAQKNPTAFYLCASSPYPRREVHEQFFGPGTRLTVL.

This sequence joins TRBV7-2 and TRBJ2-5; D perhaps matches TRBD2 (5 bases). V was shortened by 0 bases and J by 7 bases, with 15 bases between the two germline ends. Germline V lookup: CDR1 SGHTA, CDR2 FQGNSA. CDR3 length: 15 amino acids. Here the CDR3 DNA reads TGTGCCAGCAGCTTAGCGCCTCGGACTCTGGGGACCCAGTACTTC. It codes for CASSLAPRTLGTQYF.

The chain has TRBV5-1 and TRBJ2-7; 9 bases map to TRBD2. With V trimmed by 4 bases and J by 3 bases, 8 bases remained unmatched. This CDR3 has 15 amino acids. Germline CDR1 and CDR2: SGHRS and YFSETQ. As DNA, the CDR3 is TGCGCCAGCAGCCCGGGGGCGGGAGGGGGCTACGAGCAGTACTTC. It translates to CASSPGAGGGYEQYF. The full variable domain, completed using reference TRBV5-1 and TRBJ2-7, is KAGVTQTPRYLIKTRGQQVTLSCSPISGHRSVSWYQQTPGQGLQFLFEYFSETQRNKGNFPGRFSGRQFSNSRSEMNVSTLELGDSALYLCASSPGAGGGYEQYFGPGTRLTVT.

A note on this clone: The identical CDR3 is also encoded by other nucleotide sequences in the sample. The rearrangement uses TRBV5-4 and TRBJ2-5, with D hard to call. CDR1 is SGHNT and CDR2 is YYREEE in the germline V gene (reference sequence). V was clipped by 2 bases and J by 4 bases, with 3 bases between them. This CDR3 has 11 residues. As DNA, the CDR3 is TGTGCCAGCAGCTTCGGAGAGACCCAGTACTTC. As protein: CASSFGETQYF.

The chain employs TRBV10-3 and TRBJ2-3; D not certain. The germline V gene has CDR1 ENHRY and CDR2 SYGVKD. Trimming removed 3 bases at V and 4 bases at J, with 11 bases between. CDR3 length: 14 residues. This CDR3 reads CAISDRVSSDTQYF. For the CDR3, the DNA is TGTGCCATCAGTGATAGAGTTAGTTCAGATACGCAGTATTTT.

The chain employs TRBV2 and TRBJ2-5; 7 bases align to TRBD1. This CDR3 has 12 amino acids. Germline CDR1 SNHLY, CDR2 FYNNEI. V lost 7 bases, J lost 5 bases, and 4 bases stayed unmatched. This CDR3 is CASNRGPETQYF. The CDR3 DNA sequence: TGTGCCAGCAATAGGGGGCCGGAGACCCAGTACTTC.

This clone was found many times. The V and J genes are TRBV7-2 and TRBJ1-4, with a weak D call TRBD1 (6 bases). The germline CDR1 and CDR2 sequences are SGHTA and FQGNSA. V was pared by 6 bases and J by 2 bases, with 13 bases between. The CDR3 runs to 15 residues. CDR3 residues: CASSTIQGTNEKLFF. CDR3 in DNA: TGTGCCAGCAGTACAATACAGGGTACTAATGAAAAACTGTTTTTT.

This clone has a handful of counts. This chain connects TRBV7-2 to TRBJ1-2; unclear D gene. The CDR3 runs 12 residues. Germline CDR1 SGHTA, CDR2 FQGNSA. Trimming removed 0 bases at V and 8 bases at J, with 7 bases between. CDR3 protein: CASSLAAEGYTF. Here the CDR3 DNA reads TGTGCCAGCAGCTTAGCGGCGGAAGGCTACACCTTC.

The chain employs TRBV5-1 and TRBJ2-1; 9 nucleotides agree with TRBD2. In germline, CDR1 is SGHRS, CDR2 YFSETQ. This CDR3 contains 19 residues. After removal of 1 base from V and 0 bases from J, the junction contained 11 bases not matched to a gene. CDR3 nucleotides: TGCGCCAGCAGCTTGAGGGCGGGAGGGCCCTCTAGCTCCTACAATGAGCAGTTCTTC. Translated, it gives CASSLRAGGPSSSYNEQFF. Full variable domain (remainder filled in from reference TRBV5-1 and TRBJ2-1): KAGVTQTPRYLIKTRGQQVTLSCSPISGHRSVSWYQQTPGQGLQFLFEYFSETQRNKGNFPGRFSGRQFSNSRSEMNVSTLELGDSALYLCASSLRAGGPSSSYNEQFFGPGTRLTVL.

The sample holds a few counts of this clone. The chain uses TRBV19 and TRBJ2-7, with a tentative D call TRBD1 (5 bases). The CDR3 has 12 residues. V lost 4 bases to trimming and J lost 6 bases, with 10 bases between them. The germline V gene encodes CDR1 LNHDA and CDR2 SQIVND (reference sequence). The CDR3 is CASSTSTVEQYF. The CDR3 DNA is TGTGCCAGTAGTACTTCGACAGTCGAGCAGTACTTC.

Concerning this clone itself: One end of the junction does not line up with germline, which may come from a read error. The V and J genes are TRBV7-7 and TRBJ2-5; 8 positions agree with TRBD2. CDR1 is SSHAT, CDR2 FNYEAQ, per germline (reference sequence). CDR3 length: 16 residues. The CDR3 nucleotides read TGTGCTAGCAGCCGAACTGCGGGAGGTCTGGGGGAGACCCAGTACTTC. Translating it yields CASSRTAGGLGETQYF.

This clone was found many times. The chain carries TRBV9 and TRBJ1-2; TRBD1 might be the D (5 bases). The V end lost 3 bases, the J end lost 5 bases, and 8 bases lay between the germline ends. From germline, CDR1 is SGDLS and CDR2 YYNGEE. There are 12 residues in the CDR3. The chain's CDR3 is CASSATGYGYTF. The CDR3 DNA reads TGTGCCAGCAGCGCCACAGGTTATGGCTACACCTTC.

The rearrangement joins TRBV30 to TRBJ1-1, with D possibly being TRBD1 (6 bases). Germline lookup yields CDR1 GTSNPN and CDR2 SVGIG (reference sequence). Trimming removed 5 bases from V and 1 base from J, with 14 bases in between. CDR3 length equals 14 residues. The CDR3 nucleotides are TGTGCCTGGGGAACCGGGACACCGAACACTGAAGCTTTCTTT. This translates into CAWGTGTPNTEAFF.

This chain connects TRBV19 to TRBJ1-2; D is undetermined. With 9 bases removed from V and 3 bases from J, the gap between germline ends came to 23 bases. Germline CDR1 is LNHDA and CDR2 is SQIVND (reference sequence). The CDR3 consists of 16 residues. DNA for the CDR3: TGTGCCAGCTCCTTCAGAGGGCATAGAGAAGACTATGGCTACACCTTC. As protein: CASSFRGHREDYGYTF.

This rearrangement joins TRBV14 to TRBJ1-1; TRBD1 matches 10 bases. This CDR3 has 13 residues. Losses at the gene ends were 6 bases for V and 4 bases for J; bases not matched to a gene: 2. Per germline, CDR1 SGHDN and CDR2 FVKESK. The CDR3 sequence: CASRGQGTTEAFF. DNA for the CDR3: TGTGCCAGCAGGGGACAGGGGACCACTGAAGCTTTCTTT.

V is TRBV4-1 and J is TRBJ2-7; 10 bases fit TRBD2. The CDR3 has 16 residues. V lost 3 bases to trimming and J lost 6 bases; unmatched junction nucleotides: 11. The germline V gene has CDR1 MGHRA and CDR2 YSYEKL. The CDR3: CASSHYRTSGNREQYF. The DNA of the CDR3 is TGCGCCAGCAGCCACTACCGTACTAGCGGGAACCGCGAGCAGTACTTC.

V usage is TRBV4-1 and J usage is TRBJ1-2; D is perhaps TRBD1 (6 bases). Germline-derived CDR1 and CDR2 are MGHRA and YSYEKL. Trimming stripped 4 bases from V and 8 bases from J, with 20 bases between. The CDR3 runs to 15 residues. The DNA for the CDR3 is TGCGCCAGCAGCCCCTTACAGGACAGCCTCCCCGGCTACACCTTC. Its translation: CASSPLQDSLPGYTF.

This clone turned up a few times. The chain joins TRBV6-5 to TRBJ1-2, with TRBD1 matching 10 bases. CDR3 size: 14 residues. Looked up from germline, CDR1 is MNHEY and CDR2 is SVGAGI. Germline trimming cut 0 bases from V and 8 bases from J; bases unmatched to any gene: 3. As DNA, the CDR3 is TGTGCCAGCAGTTACTCCCGGGACAGGGGAGGCTACACCTTC. It is translated as CASSYSRDRGGYTF.

A word on this clone: Relative to the germline gene, one junction end is altered; a read error may explain this. The rearrangement uses TRBV4-1 and TRBJ2-7; 10 bases are shared with TRBD1. Germline lookup yields CDR1 MGHRA and CDR2 YSYEKL. The CDR3 is 16 residues long. The CDR3 nucleotides read TGTGCCAGCAGCCAAGATCCGAGACAGGGGGCTCACGAGCAGTACTTC. This gives the protein CASSQDPRQGAHEQYF.